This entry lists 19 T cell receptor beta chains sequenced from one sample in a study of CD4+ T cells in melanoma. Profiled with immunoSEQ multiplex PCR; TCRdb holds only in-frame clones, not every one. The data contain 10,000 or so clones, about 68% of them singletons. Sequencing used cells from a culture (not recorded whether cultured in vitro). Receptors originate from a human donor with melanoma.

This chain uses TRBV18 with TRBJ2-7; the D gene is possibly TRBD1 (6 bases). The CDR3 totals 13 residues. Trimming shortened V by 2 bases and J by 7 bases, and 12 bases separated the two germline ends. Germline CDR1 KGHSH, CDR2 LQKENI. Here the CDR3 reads CASSPNTGREQYF. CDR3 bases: TGTGCCAGCTCACCAAATACAGGGCGGGAGCAGTACTTC. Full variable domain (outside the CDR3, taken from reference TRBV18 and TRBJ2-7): NAGVMQNPRHLVRRRGQEARLRCSPMKGHSHVYWYRQLPEEGLKFMVYLQKENIIDESGMPKERFSAEFPKEGPSILRIQQVVRGDSAAYFCASSPNTGREQYFGPGTRLTVT.

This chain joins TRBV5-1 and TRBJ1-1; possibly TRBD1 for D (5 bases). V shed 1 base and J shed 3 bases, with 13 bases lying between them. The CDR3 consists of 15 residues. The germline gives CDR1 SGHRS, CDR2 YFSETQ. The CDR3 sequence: CASSLLGEGHTEAFF. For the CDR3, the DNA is TGCGCCAGCAGCTTGTTGGGGGAGGGTCACACTGAAGCTTTCTTT. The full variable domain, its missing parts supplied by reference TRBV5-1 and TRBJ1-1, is KAGVTQTPRYLIKTRGQQVTLSCSPISGHRSVSWYQQTPGQGLQFLFEYFSETQRNKGNFPGRFSGRQFSNSRSEMNVSTLELGDSALYLCASSLLGEGHTEAFFGQGTRLTVV.

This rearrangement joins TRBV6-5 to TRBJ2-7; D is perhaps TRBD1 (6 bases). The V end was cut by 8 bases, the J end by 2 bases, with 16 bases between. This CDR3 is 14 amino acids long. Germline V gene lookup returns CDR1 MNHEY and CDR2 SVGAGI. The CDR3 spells CASSKGHGTYEQYF. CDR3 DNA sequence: TGTGCCAGCTCAAAGGGACACGGAACCTACGAGCAGTACTTC.

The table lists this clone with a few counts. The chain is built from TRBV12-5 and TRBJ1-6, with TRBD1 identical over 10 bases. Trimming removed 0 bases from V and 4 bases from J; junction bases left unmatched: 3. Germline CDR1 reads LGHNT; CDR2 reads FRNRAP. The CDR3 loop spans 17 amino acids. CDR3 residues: CASGLVGDRGYNSPLHF. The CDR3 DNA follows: TGTGCTAGTGGTTTGGTGGGGGACAGGGGATATAATTCACCCCTCCACTTT.

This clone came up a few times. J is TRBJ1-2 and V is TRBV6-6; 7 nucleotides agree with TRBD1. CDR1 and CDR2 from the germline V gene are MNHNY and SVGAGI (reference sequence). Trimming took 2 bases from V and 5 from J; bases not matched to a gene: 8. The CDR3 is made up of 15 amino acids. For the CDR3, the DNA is TGTGCCAGCAGTTACAAAAACGACAGGGCTTATGGCTACACCTTC. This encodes CASSYKNDRAYGYTF.

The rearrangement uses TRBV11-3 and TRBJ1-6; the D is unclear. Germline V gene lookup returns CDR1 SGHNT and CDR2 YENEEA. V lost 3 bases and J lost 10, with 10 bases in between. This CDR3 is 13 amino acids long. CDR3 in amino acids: CASSLEVGSPLHF. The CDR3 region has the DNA TGTGCCAGCAGCTTGGAAGTGGGCTCACCCCTCCACTTT.

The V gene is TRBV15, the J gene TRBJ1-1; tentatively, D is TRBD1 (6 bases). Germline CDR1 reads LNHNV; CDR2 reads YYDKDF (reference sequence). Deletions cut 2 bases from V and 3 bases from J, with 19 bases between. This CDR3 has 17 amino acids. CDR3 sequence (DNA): TGTGCCACCAGCAGATCGTTTCACAGGGTAGGGGACACTGAAGCTTTCTTT. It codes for CATSRSFHRVGDTEAFF.

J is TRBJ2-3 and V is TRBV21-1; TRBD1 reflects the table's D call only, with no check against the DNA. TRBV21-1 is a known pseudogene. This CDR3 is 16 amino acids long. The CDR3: CASSTPGTSQPDTQYF. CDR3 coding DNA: TGTGCCAGCAGCACGCCCGGGACATCTCAGCCGGATACGCAGTATTTT.

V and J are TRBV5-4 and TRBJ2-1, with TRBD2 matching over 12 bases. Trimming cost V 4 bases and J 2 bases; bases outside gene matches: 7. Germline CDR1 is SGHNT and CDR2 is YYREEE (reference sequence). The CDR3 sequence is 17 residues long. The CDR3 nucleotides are TGTGCCAGCAGCCCCGGACTAGCGGGGAGCACCTACAATGAGCAGTTCTTC. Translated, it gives CASSPGLAGSTYNEQFF.

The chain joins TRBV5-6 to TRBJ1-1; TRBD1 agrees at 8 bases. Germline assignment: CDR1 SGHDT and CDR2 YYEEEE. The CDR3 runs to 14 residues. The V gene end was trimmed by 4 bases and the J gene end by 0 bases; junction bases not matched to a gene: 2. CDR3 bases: TGTGCCAGCAGCCAGGACAGGGTGAACACTGAAGCTTTCTTT. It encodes CASSQDRVNTEAFF.

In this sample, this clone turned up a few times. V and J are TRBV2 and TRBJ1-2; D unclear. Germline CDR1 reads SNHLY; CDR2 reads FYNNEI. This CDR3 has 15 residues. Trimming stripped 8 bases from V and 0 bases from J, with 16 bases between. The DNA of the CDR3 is TGTGCCAGCTATGATGAGGCAGTCCCTAACTATGGCTACACCTTC. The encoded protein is CASYDEAVPNYGYTF.

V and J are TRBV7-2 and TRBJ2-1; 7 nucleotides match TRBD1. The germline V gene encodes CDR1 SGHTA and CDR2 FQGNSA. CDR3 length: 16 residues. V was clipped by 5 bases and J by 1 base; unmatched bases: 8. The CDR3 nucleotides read TGTGCCAGCAGCCTGCTTTCGGGACAGTCCTACAATGAGCAGTTCTTC. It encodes CASSLLSGQSYNEQFF.

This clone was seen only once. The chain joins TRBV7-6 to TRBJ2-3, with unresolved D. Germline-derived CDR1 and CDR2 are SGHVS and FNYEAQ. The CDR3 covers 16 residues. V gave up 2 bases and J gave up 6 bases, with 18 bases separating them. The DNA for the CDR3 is TGTGCCAGCAGCTTATCGATGCCAGCTCATGGGGATACGCAGTATTTT. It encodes CASSLSMPAHGDTQYF.

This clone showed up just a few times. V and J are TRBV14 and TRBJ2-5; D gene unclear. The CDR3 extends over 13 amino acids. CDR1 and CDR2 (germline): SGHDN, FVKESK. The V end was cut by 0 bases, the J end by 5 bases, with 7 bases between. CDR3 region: CASSQDLGETQYF. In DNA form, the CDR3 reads TGTGCCAGCAGCCAAGATCTTGGCGAGACCCAGTACTTC.

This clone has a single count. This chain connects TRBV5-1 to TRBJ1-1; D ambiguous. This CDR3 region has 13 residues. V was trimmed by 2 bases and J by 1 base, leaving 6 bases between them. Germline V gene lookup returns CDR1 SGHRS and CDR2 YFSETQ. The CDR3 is CASSFEGNTEAFF. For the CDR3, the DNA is TGCGCCAGCAGCTTTGAGGGGAACACTGAAGCTTTCTTT.

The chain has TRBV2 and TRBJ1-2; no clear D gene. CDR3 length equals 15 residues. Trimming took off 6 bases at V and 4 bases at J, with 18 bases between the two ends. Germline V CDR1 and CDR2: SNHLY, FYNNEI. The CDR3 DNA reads TGTGCCAGCAGAGAGGGTCGGGGTGCGGGCTATGGCTACACCTTC. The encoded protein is CASREGRGAGYGYTF.

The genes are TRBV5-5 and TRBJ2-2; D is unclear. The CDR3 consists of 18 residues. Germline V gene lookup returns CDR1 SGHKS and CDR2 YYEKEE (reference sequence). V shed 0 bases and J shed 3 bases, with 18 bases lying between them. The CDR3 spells CASSLAPSARLYTGELFF. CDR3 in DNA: TGTGCCAGCAGCTTGGCCCCCTCTGCCAGACTGTACACCGGGGAGCTGTTTTTT.

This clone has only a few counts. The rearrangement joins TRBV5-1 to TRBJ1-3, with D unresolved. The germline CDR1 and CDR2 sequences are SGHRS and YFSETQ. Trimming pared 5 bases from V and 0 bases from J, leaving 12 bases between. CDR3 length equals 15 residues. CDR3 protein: CASSNPSGSGNTIYF. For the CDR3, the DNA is TGCGCCAGCAGTAACCCCTCGGGCTCTGGAAACACCATATATTTT.

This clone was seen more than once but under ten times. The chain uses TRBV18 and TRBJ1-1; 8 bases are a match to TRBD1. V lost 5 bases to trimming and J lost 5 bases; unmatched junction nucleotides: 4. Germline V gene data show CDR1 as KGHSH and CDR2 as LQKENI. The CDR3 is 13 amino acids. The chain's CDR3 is CASSGNRGTEAFF. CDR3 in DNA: TGTGCCAGCTCAGGGAACAGGGGGACTGAAGCTTTCTTT.